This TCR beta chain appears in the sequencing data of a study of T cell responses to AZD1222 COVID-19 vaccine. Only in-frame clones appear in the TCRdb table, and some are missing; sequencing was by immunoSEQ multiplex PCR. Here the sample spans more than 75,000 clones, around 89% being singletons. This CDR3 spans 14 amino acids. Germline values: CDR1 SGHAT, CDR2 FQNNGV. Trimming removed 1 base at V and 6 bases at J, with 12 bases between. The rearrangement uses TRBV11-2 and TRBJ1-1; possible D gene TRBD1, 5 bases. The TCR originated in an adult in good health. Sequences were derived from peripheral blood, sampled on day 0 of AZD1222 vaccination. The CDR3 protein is CASSLAPKGPEAFF. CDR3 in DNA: TGTGCCAGCAGCTTAGCCCCAAAGGGACCTGAAGCTTTCTTT.